The clone carrying this T cell receptor beta chain was seen more than once but under ten times. Its antigen is currently unknown. PCR was performed a second time for roughly 7 to 11 cycles using a sample-barcoded 5' primer and a J-beta primer mix. TCRdb reanalysed the 5' RACE reads using MiXCR and keeps one entry per CDR3 protein. The sample has around 990,000 distinct CDR3 sequences, around 25% seen once. The data were taken from a study of blood T cells in healthy people across ages. Study outcomes and limitations: Roughly linear age-related decline in beta diversity appeared, significant by age around 36.

Trimming shortened V by 7 bases and J by 4 bases, and 13 bases separated the two germline ends. Germline CDR1 SGHTA, CDR2 FQGNSA. This CDR3 is built from 13 residues. These data also formed part of another study, on T cells of mothers and their children. Turning to that study: With the M1S primer of the second PCR, sample barcodes and 2-4 random nucleotides were added. There was no detection of any persistent microchimeric T cell clones.

The origin of this receptor is a girl aged 2-10 years in good health. The sequenced sample was blood. V gene TRBV7-2 combines with J gene TRBJ2-5; D is ambiguous. CDR3 nucleotides: TGTGCCAGCACCCGATACATGGGAGAGACCCAGTACTTC. It yields the protein CASTRYMGETQYF.